Following are 14 T cell receptor beta chains from one sample sequenced in a study of healthy donors' naive CD4 and CD8 T cells. TCR libraries were built from roughly 0.5 ug of total RNA by linear amplification. TCRdb reprocessed the reads via MiXCR and lists one record per CDR3 protein. The sample has about 180,000 distinct CDR3 sequences, 65% to 80% seen once. Sequenced: naive CD4+ and CD8+ T cells sorted from blood, pooled from several donors. These receptors came from a pool of human donors in good health; the sample pools cells from several healthy donors.

This rearrangement joins TRBV27 to TRBJ2-1; 9 bases fit TRBD2. This CDR3 comprises 16 residues. Germline V gene sequence: CDR1 MNHEY, CDR2 SMNVEV (reference sequence). V was pared by 0 bases and J by 8 bases, with 8 bases of the junction left unmatched. The CDR3: CASSLSLAGRRDEQFF. DNA of the CDR3: TGTGCCAGCAGTTTATCCCTAGCGGGGCGTAGGGATGAGCAGTTCTTC.

This sequence joins TRBV6-2 or TRBV6-3 and TRBJ2-5; possible D gene TRBD1, 6 bases. V was shortened by 6 bases and J by 5 bases, with 22 bases between the two germline ends. The V gene's germline CDR1 is MNHEY and CDR2 SVGEGT. The CDR3 spans 16 residues. CDR3 nucleotide sequence: TGTGCCAGCAGATTCGGGCAGGGGCCGTCCCCGGAGACCCAGTACTTC. Protein product: CASRFGQGPSPETQYF.

This chain uses TRBV29-1 with TRBJ1-3, with D tentatively TRBD1 (5 bases). V lost 6 bases, J lost 0 bases, and 9 bases lay in between. This CDR3 is built from 13 residues. Per germline, CDR1 SQVTM and CDR2 ANQGSEA. The CDR3 sequence is CSVQGDSGNTIYF. The CDR3 DNA is TGCAGCGTCCAGGGAGACTCTGGAAACACCATATATTTT. Filled out from reference TRBV29-1 and TRBJ1-3, the complete variable domain reads SAVISQKPSRDICQRGTSLTIQCQVDSQVTMMFWYRQQPGQSLTLIATANQGSEATYESGFVIDKFPISRPNLTFSTLTVSNMSPEDSSIYLCSVQGDSGNTIYFGEGSWLTVV.

This rearrangement joins TRBV12-5 to TRBJ2-7; D is undetermined. CDR3 length equals 13 residues. From germline, CDR1 is LGHNT and CDR2 FRNRAP. V was cut by 2 bases and J by 2 bases, with 7 bases left in between. The CDR3 bases are TGTGCTAGTGGTTTGTTGCGCCCCTACGAGCAGTACTTC. This codes for CASGLLRPYEQYF. Full variable domain (remainder filled in from reference TRBV12-5 and TRBJ2-7): DARVTQTPRHKVTEMGQEVTMRCQPILGHNTVFWYRQTMMQGLELLAYFRNRAPLDDSGMPKDRFSAEMPDATLATLKIQPSEPRDSAVYFCASGLLRPYEQYFGPGTRLTVT.

CDR3 residues: CASSLVPSGSGETQYF. In DNA, the CDR3 is TGCGCCAGCAGCTTAGTCCCTAGCGGGAGTGGAGAGACCCAGTACTTC. The V gene is TRBV5-1, the J gene TRBJ2-5; 10 positions agree with TRBD2. V shed 2 bases, J shed 4 bases, and the junction held 8 bases outside the gene matches. CDR1 is SGHRS, CDR2 YFSETQ, per germline. CDR3 length equals 16 residues.

This clonotype was picked up a small number of times. The V call is TRBV29-1, the J call TRBJ1-2; TRBD1 agrees at 9 bases. Germline V CDR1 and CDR2: SQVTM, ANQGSEA. The CDR3 extends over 15 amino acids. The junction had 9 bases not matched to a gene; V was cut back by 5 bases and J by 2 bases. The CDR3 DNA reads as TGCAGCGTTCTCCCGGGACAGGGAACCAACTATGGCTACACCTTC. Protein product: CSVLPGQGTNYGYTF.

This chain uses TRBV6-5 with TRBJ2-7, with TRBD1 as a possible D gene (6 bases). The CDR3 runs 13 residues. Germline assignment: CDR1 MNHEY and CDR2 SVGAGI. Trimming cost V 5 bases and J 3 bases, with 11 bases left between them. The CDR3 DNA reads as TGTGCCAGCAGTGACAGGCCCGACTACGAGCAGTACGTC. This encodes CASSDRPDYEQYV.

This chain joins TRBV19 and TRBJ2-1, with TRBD2 matching 10 bases. CDR1 and CDR2 from the germline V gene are LNHDA and SQIVND (reference sequence). V trimming: 1 base; J trimming: 3 bases; junction bases outside the gene matches: 6. This CDR3 has 17 residues. For the CDR3, the DNA is TGTGCCAGTAGTATAGTGTGGACTAGCGGTTACTACAATGAGCAGTTCTTC. Translated, it gives CASSIVWTSGYYNEQFF.

This clonotype was detected once. The gene calls are TRBV6-1 and TRBJ1-5; D is possibly TRBD1 (5 bases). V lost 4 bases and J 0 bases, leaving 10 bases between the germline ends. The CDR3 loop spans 15 amino acids. Germline-derived CDR1 and CDR2 are MNHNS and SASEGT. DNA for the CDR3: TGTGCCAGCAGTGGGACACTCAATAGCAATCAGCCCCAGCATTTT. Translation gives CASSGTLNSNQPQHF.

The rearrangement uses TRBV29-1 and TRBJ2-1, with 10 bases matching TRBD2. In germline, CDR1 is SQVTM, CDR2 ANQGSEA. The CDR3 length is 13 residues. V was clipped by 7 bases and J by 5 bases; unmatched bases: 5. The CDR3 region has the DNA TGCAGCGACTGGCTAGCGGGGGACAATGAGCAGTTCTTC. Translation: CSDWLAGDNEQFF.

This clonotype was recorded only once. The rearrangement links TRBV15 to TRBJ2-3, with 7 nucleotides matching TRBD1. The ends lost 3 bases at V and 0 bases at J; junction bases unmatched: 3. Looked up from germline, CDR1 is LNHNV and CDR2 is YYDKDF (reference sequence). The CDR3 is 15 amino acids. Here the CDR3 reads CATSSGTASTDTQYF. CDR3 DNA: TGTGCCACCAGCAGCGGGACAGCTAGCACAGATACGCAGTATTTT.

This CDR3 reads CSVAGGTYEQYF. The DNA of the CDR3 is TGCAGTGTAGCGGGAGGGACCTACGAGCAGTACTTC. J is TRBJ2-7 and V is TRBV20-1, with 11 bases aligning to TRBD2. The CDR3 has 12 amino acids. Germline trimming cut 7 bases from V and 2 bases from J; bases unmatched to any gene: 1. Germline-derived CDR1 and CDR2 are DFQATT and SNEGSKA (reference sequence).

The rearrangement links TRBV29-1 to TRBJ2-5; D gene unclear. V lost 4 bases and J lost 4, with 10 bases in between. CDR1 and CDR2 from the germline V gene are SQVTM and ANQGSEA. This CDR3 spans 12 amino acids. The CDR3 DNA reads as TGCAGCGTTGGGACCTACGGAGAGACCCAGTACTTC. It is translated as CSVGTYGETQYF.

The rearrangement links TRBV29-1 to TRBJ2-2, with D perhaps given as TRBD1 or TRBD2 (5 bases each). CDR1 is SQVTM, CDR2 ANQGSEA, per germline. The CDR3 extends over 15 amino acids. Trimming stripped 5 bases from V and 1 base from J, with 14 bases between. The chain's CDR3 is CSVRHRGQNTGELFF. CDR3 DNA sequence: TGCAGCGTTCGCCATCGGGGCCAGAACACCGGGGAGCTGTTTTTT.